The 15 T cell receptor beta chains in this list originate from one sample, sequenced in a study of T cell responses to AZD1222 COVID-19 vaccine. Some clones are missing from TCRdb's copy, which holds only in-frame ones; the method was immunoSEQ multiplex PCR. The table records 40,000 to 55,000 clones, less than 85% of them present only once. The sample here was peripheral blood, taken on day 0 of AZD1222 vaccination. These receptors all come from an adult in good health.

This chain joins TRBV6-5 and TRBJ1-2, with a tentative D call TRBD1 (6 bases). The V end was cut by 2 bases, the J end by 10 bases, with 17 bases between. Germline V gene sequence: CDR1 MNHEY, CDR2 SVGAGI. The CDR3 loop spans 14 amino acids. CDR3 amino acids: CASSYTRAGADYTF. Here the CDR3 DNA reads TGTGCCAGCAGTTACACCCGGGCAGGGGCGGACTACACCTTC.

This chain joins TRBV7-9 and TRBJ2-7, with 7 nucleotides matching TRBD1. The CDR3 extends over 15 amino acids. J lost 0 bases, V lost 1 base, and 3 bases had no gene match. Germline loops: CDR1 SEHNR, CDR2 FQNEAQ (reference sequence). CDR3 region: CASSLGQGISYEQYF. DNA of the CDR3: TGTGCCAGCAGCTTAGGACAGGGTATCTCCTACGAGCAGTACTTC. Looking up the rest from reference TRBV7-9 and TRBJ2-7 gives the full variable domain: DTGVSQNPRHKITKRGQNVTFRCDPISEHNRLYWYRQTLGQGPEFLTYFQNEAQLEKSRLLSDRFSAERPKGSFSTLEIQRTEQGDSAMYLCASSLGQGISYEQYFGPGTRLTVT.

The chain recombines TRBV7-2 with TRBJ1-5, with D perhaps TRBD1 (5 bases). This CDR3 contains 13 residues. The germline V gene encodes CDR1 SGHTA and CDR2 FQGNSA. The V end was cut by 4 bases, the J end by 11 bases, with 15 bases between. The CDR3 DNA is TGTGCCAGCAGCTCAGGAGACAGTCTGGCCCAGCATTTT. Protein: CASSSGDSLAQHF. Full variable domain (rest looked up from reference TRBV7-2 and TRBJ1-5): GAGVSQSPSNKVTEKGKDVELRCDPISGHTALYWYRQSLGQGLEFLIYFQGNSAPDKSGLPSDRFSAERTGGSVSTLTIQRTQQEDSAVYLCASSSGDSLAQHFGDGTRLSIL.

The chain links TRBV19 to TRBJ2-1, with 13 positions matching TRBD2. CDR1 and CDR2 (germline): LNHDA, SQIVND (reference sequence). The CDR3 is made up of 17 amino acids. V was pared by 3 bases and J by 7 bases, with 9 bases of the junction left unmatched. The CDR3 DNA follows: TGTGCCAGTAGTATTAAACTAGCGGGGGGGCGTAGTAATGAGCAGTTCTTC. Translated, it gives CASSIKLAGGRSNEQFF.

V gene TRBV6-5 combines with J gene TRBJ2-2, with 11 bases aligning to TRBD1. The V and J ends lost 4 bases and 3 bases, in that order; junction bases with no gene match: 4. Germline V gene lookup returns CDR1 MNHEY and CDR2 SVGAGI. This CDR3 contains 16 residues. The CDR3 coding sequence is TGTGCCAGCAGTTGGGCGGGACAGGGGGACACCGGGGAGCTGTTTTTT. This codes for CASSWAGQGDTGELFF.

The rearrangement joins TRBV4-1 to TRBJ2-7, with TRBD1 matching 8 bases. The ends lost 0 bases at V and 5 bases at J; junction bases unmatched: 6. The CDR3 contains 15 residues. Germline V lookup: CDR1 MGHRA, CDR2 YSYEKL. As DNA, the CDR3 is TGCGCCAGCAGCCAAGAAGGTCAGGGGGCGGACGAGCAGTACTTC. Translation gives CASSQEGQGADEQYF.

The chain has TRBV24-1 and TRBJ2-7; D is tentatively TRBD1 or TRBD2 (5 bases each). The germline gives CDR1 KGHDR, CDR2 SFDVKD. The CDR3 totals 15 residues. V dropped 2 bases and J dropped 7 bases, with 17 bases sitting between them. The CDR3 sequence: CATSDSGPARGEQYF. The DNA for the CDR3 is TGTGCCACCAGTGATTCGGGACCCGCTAGGGGTGAGCAGTACTTC.

The V gene is TRBV28, the J gene TRBJ1-1, with D tentatively TRBD1 (5 bases). Germline CDR1 and CDR2: MDHEN and SYDVKM. CDR3 size: 15 residues. The V end lost 3 bases, the J end lost 1 base, and 12 bases lay between the germline ends. The CDR3 sequence is CASSLERGWNTEAFF. CDR3 nucleotides: TGTGCCAGCAGTTTGGAAAGGGGTTGGAACACTGAAGCTTTCTTT.

The J gene is TRBJ1-1, the V gene TRBV28; no clear D. From germline, CDR1 is MDHEN and CDR2 SYDVKM. The CDR3 is 13 amino acids. Trimming shortened V by 7 bases and J by 0 bases, and 9 bases separated the two germline ends. CDR3 sequence (DNA): TGTGCCAGCACCTTCGACCTGAACACTGAAGCTTTCTTT. Encoded protein: CASTFDLNTEAFF.

This chain links TRBV5-1 with TRBJ2-2; weak D call: TRBD1 (5 bases). Germline lookup yields CDR1 SGHRS and CDR2 YFSETQ. The germline V and J ends were trimmed by 6 bases and 4 bases, with 10 bases remaining between them. CDR3 length equals 13 residues. The DNA for the CDR3 is TGCGCCAGCACAGGGCAACCCACCGGGGAGCTGTTTTTT. It codes for CASTGQPTGELFF.

The chain carries TRBV3-1 (or the pseudogene TRBV3-2) and TRBJ2-3; 9 bases align to TRBD2. Germline CDR1 reads LGHDT; CDR2 reads YNNKEL (reference sequence). J was trimmed by 3 bases and V by 4 bases; bases with no gene match: 2. This CDR3 has 14 residues. CDR3 protein: CASSRTSDTDTQYF. CDR3 DNA sequence: TGTGCCAGCAGCCGGACTAGCGATACAGATACGCAGTATTTT.

DNA of the CDR3: TGTGCCAGCAGTGAAGCTCTAGGACTGAACACTGAAGCTTTCTTT. Translation: CASSEALGLNTEAFF. This chain connects TRBV6-1 to TRBJ1-1; no clear D gene. The CDR3 covers 15 residues. Germline CDR1 reads MNHNS; CDR2 reads SASEGT. V was cut by 0 bases and J by 0 bases, with 8 bases left in between.

This chain's CDR3 is CAIKSGTGGGSPLHF. The CDR3 nucleotides are TGTGCCATCAAATCCGGGACAGGAGGGGGTTCACCCCTCCACTTT. The chain links TRBV10-3 to TRBJ1-6; 8 bases are shared with TRBD1. The CDR3 runs to 15 residues. J was trimmed by 9 bases and V by 7 bases; bases with no gene match: 11. In germline, CDR1 is ENHRY, CDR2 SYGVKD.

The chain has TRBV4-2 and TRBJ2-7; D may match TRBD1 or TRBD2 (5 bases each). V lost 1 base and J 4 bases, leaving 11 bases between the germline ends. The CDR3 is 14 residues long. Germline V gene data show CDR1 as LGHNA and CDR2 as YNFKEQ. The DNA for the CDR3 is TGTGCCAGCAGCCAAGTCGGGGCAGGGTACGAGCAGTACTTC. Protein sequence: CASSQVGAGYEQYF.

This clone was recorded once. In DNA, the CDR3 is TGTGCCAGCAGTCAAGTCTCTGCCAGCACAGATACGCAGTATTTT. This encodes CASSQVSASTDTQYF. This chain links TRBV7-2 with TRBJ2-3; D unclear. CDR1 SGHTA and CDR2 FQGNSA come from the germline V gene. The CDR3 spans 15 residues. Trimming pared 6 bases from V and 0 bases from J, leaving 13 bases between.